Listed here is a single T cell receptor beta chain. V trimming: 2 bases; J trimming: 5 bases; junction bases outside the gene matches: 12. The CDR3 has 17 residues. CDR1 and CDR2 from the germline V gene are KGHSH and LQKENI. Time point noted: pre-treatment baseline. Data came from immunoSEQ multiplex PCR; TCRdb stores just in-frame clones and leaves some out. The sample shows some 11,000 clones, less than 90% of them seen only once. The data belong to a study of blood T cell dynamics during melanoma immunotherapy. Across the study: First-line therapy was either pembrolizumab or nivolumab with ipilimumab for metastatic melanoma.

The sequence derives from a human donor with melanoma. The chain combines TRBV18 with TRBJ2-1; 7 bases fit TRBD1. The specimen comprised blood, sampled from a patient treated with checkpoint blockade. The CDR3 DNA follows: TGTGCCAGCTCACCAAGGCAGACCGGGACAGAAAACAATGAGCAGTTCTTC. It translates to CASSPRQTGTENNEQFF.